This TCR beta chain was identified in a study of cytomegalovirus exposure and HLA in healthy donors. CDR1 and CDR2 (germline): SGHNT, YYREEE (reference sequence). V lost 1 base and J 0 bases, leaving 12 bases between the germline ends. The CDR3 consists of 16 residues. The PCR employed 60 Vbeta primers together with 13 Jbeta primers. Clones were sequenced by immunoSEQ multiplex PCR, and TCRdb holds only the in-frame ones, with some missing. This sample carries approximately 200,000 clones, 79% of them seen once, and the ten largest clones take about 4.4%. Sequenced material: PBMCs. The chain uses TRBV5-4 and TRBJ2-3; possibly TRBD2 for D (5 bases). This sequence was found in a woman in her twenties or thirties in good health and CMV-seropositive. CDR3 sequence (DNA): TGTGCCAGCAGCTTGTTTGAGGGTTTGAGCACAGATACGCAGTATTTT. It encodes CASSLFEGLSTDTQYF.